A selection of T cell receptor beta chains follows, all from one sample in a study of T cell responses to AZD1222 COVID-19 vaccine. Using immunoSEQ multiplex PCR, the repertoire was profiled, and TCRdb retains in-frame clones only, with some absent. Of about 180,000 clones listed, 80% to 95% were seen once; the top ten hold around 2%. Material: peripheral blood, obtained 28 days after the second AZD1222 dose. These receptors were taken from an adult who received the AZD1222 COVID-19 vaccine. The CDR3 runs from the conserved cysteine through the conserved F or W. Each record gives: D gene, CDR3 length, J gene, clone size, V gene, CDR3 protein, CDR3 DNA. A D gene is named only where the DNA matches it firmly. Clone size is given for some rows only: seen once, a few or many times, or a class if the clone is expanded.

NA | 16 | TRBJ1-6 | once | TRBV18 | CASSPGASPVGSPLHF | TGTGCCAGCTCACCCGGGGCAAGCCCTGTTGGTTCACCCCTCCACTTT
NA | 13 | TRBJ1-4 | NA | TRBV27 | CASSPRRGEKLFF | TGTGCCAGCAGTCCCCGCCGGGGTGAAAAACTGTTTTTT
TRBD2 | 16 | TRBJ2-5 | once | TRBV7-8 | CASSLALAGEQETQYF | TGTGCCAGCAGCTTAGCCCTAGCGGGGGAGCAAGAGACCCAGTACTTC
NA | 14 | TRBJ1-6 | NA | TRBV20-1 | CSASLYGGNSPLHF | TGCAGTGCTAGTCTGTACGGGGGTAATTCACCCCTCCACTTT
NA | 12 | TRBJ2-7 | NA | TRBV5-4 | CASSSLPSEQYF | TGTGCCAGCAGCTCCCTTCCCAGCGAGCAGTACTTC
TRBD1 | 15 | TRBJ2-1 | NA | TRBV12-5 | CASGFVGQQGNEQFF | TGTGCTAGTGGTTTCGTGGGACAGCAAGGCAATGAGCAGTTCTTC
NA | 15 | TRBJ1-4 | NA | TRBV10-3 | CAIRQGAGNNEKLFF | TGTGCCATCCGCCAGGGAGCAGGGAATAATGAAAAACTGTTTTTT
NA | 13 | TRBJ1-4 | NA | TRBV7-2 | CASSRGAVEKLFF | TGTGCCAGCAGCCGGGGGGCGGTGGAAAAACTGTTTTTT
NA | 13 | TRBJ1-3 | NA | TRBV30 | CALASVSGNTIYF | TGTGCCCTGGCCTCGGTCTCTGGAAACACCATATATTTT
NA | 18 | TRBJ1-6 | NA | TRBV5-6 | CASTDIVGAENPNSPLHF | TGTGCCAGCACGGACATTGTAGGGGCCGAGAACCCTAATTCACCCCTCCACTTT
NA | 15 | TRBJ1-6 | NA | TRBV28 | CASSLAGTGNSPLHF | TGTGCCAGCAGTTTGGCGGGGACCGGCAATTCACCCCTCCACTTT
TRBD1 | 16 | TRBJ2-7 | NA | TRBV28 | CASSLGGQGTTYEQYF | TGTGCCAGCAGTTTGGGGGGACAGGGGACCACCTACGAGCAGTACTTC
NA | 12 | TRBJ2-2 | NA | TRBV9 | CASSVATGELFF | TGTGCCAGCAGCGTGGCAACCGGGGAGCTGTTTTTT
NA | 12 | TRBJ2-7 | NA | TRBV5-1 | CASSLYSDEQYF | TGCGCCAGCAGCTTGTATTCGGACGAGCAGTACTTC
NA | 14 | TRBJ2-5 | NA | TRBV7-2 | CASSLAGARETQYF | TGTGCCAGCAGCTTAGCGGGGGCACGGGAGACCCAGTACTTC
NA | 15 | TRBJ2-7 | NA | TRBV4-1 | CASSQEGYAAYEQYF | TGCGCCAGCAGCCAAGAAGGGTACGCGGCCTACGAGCAGTACTTC